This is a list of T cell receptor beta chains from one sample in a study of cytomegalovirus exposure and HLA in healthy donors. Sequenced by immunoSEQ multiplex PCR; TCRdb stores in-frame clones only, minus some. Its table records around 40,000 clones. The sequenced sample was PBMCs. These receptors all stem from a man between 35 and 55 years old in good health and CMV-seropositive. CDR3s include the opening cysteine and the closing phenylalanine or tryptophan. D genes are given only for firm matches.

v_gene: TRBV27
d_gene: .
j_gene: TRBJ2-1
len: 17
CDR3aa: CASIPERTLTGFNEQFF
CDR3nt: TGTGCCAGCATCCCGGAGCGGACCCTCACAGGGTTCAATGAGCAGTTCTTC

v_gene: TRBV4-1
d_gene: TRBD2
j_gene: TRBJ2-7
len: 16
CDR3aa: CASRGLAGGPFLEQYF
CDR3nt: TGCGCCAGCAGGGGGCTAGCGGGAGGGCCATTTCTTGAGCAGTACTTC

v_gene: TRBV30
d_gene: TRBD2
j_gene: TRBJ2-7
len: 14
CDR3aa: CAWSVTSGGYEQYF
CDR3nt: TGTGCCTGGAGTGTGACTAGCGGAGGCTACGAGCAGTACTTC

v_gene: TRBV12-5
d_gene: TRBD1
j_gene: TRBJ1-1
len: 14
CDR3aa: CASGLVGQEAEAFF
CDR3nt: TGTGCTAGTGGTTTGGTAGGACAGGAGGCTGAAGCTTTCTTT

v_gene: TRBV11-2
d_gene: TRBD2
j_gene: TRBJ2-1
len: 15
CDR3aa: CASSSRLAEDNEQFF
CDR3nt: TGTGCCAGCAGCTCCCGACTAGCGGAGGACAATGAGCAGTTCTTC

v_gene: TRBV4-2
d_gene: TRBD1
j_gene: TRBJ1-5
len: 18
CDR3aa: CASSQDQGWTGPDQPQHF
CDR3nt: TGTGCCAGCAGCCAAGATCAGGGGTGGACAGGGCCAGATCAGCCCCAGCATTTT

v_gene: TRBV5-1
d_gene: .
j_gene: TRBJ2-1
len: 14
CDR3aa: CASSLILAQPGQFF
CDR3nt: TGCGCCAGCAGCTTGATCCTAGCCCAACCTGGGCAGTTCTTC

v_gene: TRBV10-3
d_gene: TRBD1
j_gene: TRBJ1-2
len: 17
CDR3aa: CAISERGQGSLDYGYTF
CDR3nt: TGTGCCATCAGTGAAAGGGGACAGGGGTCTCTTGACTATGGCTACACCTTC

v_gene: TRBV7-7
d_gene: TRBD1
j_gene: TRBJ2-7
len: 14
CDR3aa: CASSPGQGGLEQYF
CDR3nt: TGTGCTAGCAGCCCGGGACAGGGGGGCCTCGAGCAGTACTTC

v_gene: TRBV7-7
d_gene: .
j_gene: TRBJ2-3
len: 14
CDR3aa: CASSAGGGWGEQYF
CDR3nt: TGTGCTAGCAGTGCCGGTGGCGGGTGGGGAGAGCAGTATTTT

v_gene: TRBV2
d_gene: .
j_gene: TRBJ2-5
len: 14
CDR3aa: CASSEEQPQETQYF
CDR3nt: TGTGCCAGCAGTGAAGAACAGCCTCAAGAGACCCAGTACTTC

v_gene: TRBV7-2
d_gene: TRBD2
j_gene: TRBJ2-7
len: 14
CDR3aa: CASSETSGRFEQYF
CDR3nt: TGTGCCAGCAGCGAGACTAGCGGGAGGTTCGAGCAGTACTTC

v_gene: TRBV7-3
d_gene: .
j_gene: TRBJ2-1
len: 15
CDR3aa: CASSLGHSSYNEQFF
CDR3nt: TGTGCCAGCAGCTTAGGACACAGCTCCTACAATGAGCAGTTCTTC

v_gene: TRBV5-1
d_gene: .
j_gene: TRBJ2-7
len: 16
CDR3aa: CASSIDGSGPSYEQYF
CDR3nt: TGCGCCAGCAGCATAGATGGTAGCGGCCCCTCCTACGAGCAGTACTTC

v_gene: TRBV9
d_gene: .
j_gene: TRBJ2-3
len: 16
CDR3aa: CASSVGLIPSTDTQYF
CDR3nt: TGTGCCAGCAGCGTAGGGCTTATCCCTAGCACAGATACGCAGTATTTT

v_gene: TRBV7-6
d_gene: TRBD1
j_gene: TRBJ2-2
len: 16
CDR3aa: CASSPTGGANTGELFF
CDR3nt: TGTGCCAGCAGCCCAACAGGGGGCGCGAACACCGGGGAGCTGTTTTTT

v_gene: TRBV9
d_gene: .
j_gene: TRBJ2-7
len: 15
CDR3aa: CASSVDYLGSYEQYF
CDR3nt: TGTGCCAGCAGCGTAGACTATCTTGGGTCCTACGAGCAGTACTTC

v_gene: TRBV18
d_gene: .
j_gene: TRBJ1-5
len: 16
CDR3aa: CASSPGRAGGNQPQHF
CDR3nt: TGTGCCAGCTCACCCGGGAGAGCAGGAGGCAATCAGCCCCAGCATTTT

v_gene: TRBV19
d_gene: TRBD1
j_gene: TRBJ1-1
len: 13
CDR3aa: CASSYGDRGLDFF
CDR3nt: TGTGCCAGTAGTTACGGGGACAGGGGTCTAGATTTCTTT

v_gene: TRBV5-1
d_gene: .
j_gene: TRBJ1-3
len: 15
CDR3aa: CASSLGDSSGNTIYF
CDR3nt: TGCGCCAGCAGCTTGGGAGACAGCTCTGGAAACACCATATATTTT

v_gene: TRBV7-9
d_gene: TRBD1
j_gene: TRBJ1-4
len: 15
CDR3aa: CASSSLGQGGEKLFF
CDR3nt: TGTGCCAGCAGCTCACTCGGACAGGGCGGTGAAAAACTGTTTTTT

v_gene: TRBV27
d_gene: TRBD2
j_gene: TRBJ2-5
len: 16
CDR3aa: CASSRRGLAGRETQYF
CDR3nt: TGTGCCAGCAGTCGCCGGGGACTAGCGGGAAGAGAGACCCAGTACTTC

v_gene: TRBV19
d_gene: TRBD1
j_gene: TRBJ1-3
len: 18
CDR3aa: CASSKSGDRAIAGNTIYF
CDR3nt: TGTGCCAGTAGTAAGAGCGGGGACAGGGCGATCGCTGGAAACACCATATATTTT

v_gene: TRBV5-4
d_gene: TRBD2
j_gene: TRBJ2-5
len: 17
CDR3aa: CASSLSKAGGPTETQYF
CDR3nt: TGTGCCAGCAGCTTGTCGAAAGCGGGAGGGCCGACGGAGACCCAGTACTTC

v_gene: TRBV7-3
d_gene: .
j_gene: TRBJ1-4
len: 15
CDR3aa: CASSLGGRQAEKPFF
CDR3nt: TGTGCCAGCAGCTTAGGGGGGAGGCAGGCTGAAAAACCGTTTTTT

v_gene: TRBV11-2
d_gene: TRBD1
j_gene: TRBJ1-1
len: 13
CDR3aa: CASSFNRGTEAFF
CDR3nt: TGTGCCAGCAGCTTTAACAGGGGGACTGAAGCTTTCTTT

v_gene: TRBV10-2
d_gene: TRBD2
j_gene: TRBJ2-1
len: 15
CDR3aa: CASSNPGLAGYEQFF
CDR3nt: TGCGCCAGCAGCAATCCGGGACTAGCGGGCTATGAGCAGTTCTTC

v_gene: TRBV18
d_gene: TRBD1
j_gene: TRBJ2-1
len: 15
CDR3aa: CASSPHRTGQGEQFF
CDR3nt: TGTGCCAGCTCACCACATAGGACAGGTCAGGGTGAGCAGTTCTTC

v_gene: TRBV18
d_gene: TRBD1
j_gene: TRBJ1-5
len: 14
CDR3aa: CASSQQGNNQPQHF
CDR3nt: TGTGCCAGCTCACAACAGGGGAATAATCAGCCCCAGCATTTT

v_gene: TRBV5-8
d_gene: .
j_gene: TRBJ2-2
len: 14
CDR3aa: CASSPARGTGELFF
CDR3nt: TGTGCCAGCAGTCCCGCCCGAGGCACCGGGGAGCTGTTTTTT

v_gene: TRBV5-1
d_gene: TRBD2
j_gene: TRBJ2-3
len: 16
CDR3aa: CASSLRREGGTDTQYF
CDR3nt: TGCGCCAGCAGCTTGCGGCGGGAGGGTGGCACAGATACGCAGTATTTT

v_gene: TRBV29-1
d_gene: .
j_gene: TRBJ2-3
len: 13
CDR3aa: CSVEEAATDTQYF
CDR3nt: TGCAGCGTTGAAGAAGCGGCCACAGATACGCAGTATTTT

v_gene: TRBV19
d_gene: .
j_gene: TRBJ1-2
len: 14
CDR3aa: CASSIPGLSNGYTF
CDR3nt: TGTGCCAGTAGTATCCCAGGTTTGTCTAATGGCTACACCTTC

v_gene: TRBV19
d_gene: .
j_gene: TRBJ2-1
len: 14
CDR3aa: CASSMAGQVPEQFF
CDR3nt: TGTGCCAGTAGTATGGCAGGGCAAGTCCCTGAGCAGTTCTTC

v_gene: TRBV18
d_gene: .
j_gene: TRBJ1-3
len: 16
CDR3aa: CASSPSGAHSGNTIYF
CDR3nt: TGTGCCAGCTCACCATCTGGGGCTCACTCTGGAAACACCATATATTTT

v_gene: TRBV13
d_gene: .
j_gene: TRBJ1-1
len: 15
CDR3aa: CASSLETLGGTEAFF
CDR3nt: TGTGCCAGCAGCTTAGAGACGCTGGGAGGCACTGAAGCTTTCTTT

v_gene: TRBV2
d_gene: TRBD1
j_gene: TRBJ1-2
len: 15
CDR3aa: CASSPGTGGGYGYTF
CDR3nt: TGTGCCAGCAGTCCCGGGACAGGGGGCGGCTATGGCTACACCTTC

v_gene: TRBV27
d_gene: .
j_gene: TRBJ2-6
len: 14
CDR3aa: CASRQNSGANVLTF
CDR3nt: TGTGCCAGCAGACAAAACTCTGGGGCCAACGTCCTGACTTTC

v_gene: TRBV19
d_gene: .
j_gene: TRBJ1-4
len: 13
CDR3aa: CASSISGNEKLFF
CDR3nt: TGTGCCAGTAGTATATCAGGGAACGAAAAACTGTTTTTT

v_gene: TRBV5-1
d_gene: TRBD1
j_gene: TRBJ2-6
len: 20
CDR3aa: CASSLVLSGTGISGANVLTF
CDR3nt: TGCGCCAGCAGCTTGGTCCTCTCCGGGACAGGGATATCTGGGGCCAACGTCCTGACTTTC